One and the same sample provided the 27 T cell receptor beta chains below, sequenced in a study of T-cell memory formation after mild COVID-19. TCRdb re-called the 5' RACE reads through MiXCR, storing one row per CDR3 protein. The data show 170,000 or so distinct CDR3 sequences, with 25% to 40% seen just once and around 11% held by the top ten. The specimen was PBMCs or a T cell subset sorted from them (not recorded which). These receptors were collected from an adult woman who had mild COVID-19 (a few samples of this study predate the infection). Cell type and time point are not known.

This clonotype was observed a handful of times. The chain combines TRBV5-6 with TRBJ2-5; 7 positions match TRBD1. This CDR3 contains 15 residues. Trimming cost V 2 bases and J 4 bases; bases outside gene matches: 8. Germline CDR1 is SGHDT and CDR2 is YYEEEE. The CDR3 nucleotides are TGTGCCAGCAGCTTCCGACAGGGAAGGGGAGAGACCCAGTACTTC. This translates into CASSFRQGRGETQYF.

Only a few counts were recorded for this clonotype. V and J are TRBV5-1 and TRBJ2-7; D is undetermined. This CDR3 has 12 amino acids. From germline, CDR1 is SGHRS and CDR2 YFSETQ. The V end lost 4 bases, the J end lost 5 bases, and 10 bases lay between the germline ends. In DNA, the CDR3 is TGCGCCAGCAGCGGGGATGCCCACGAGCAGTACTTC. It yields the protein CASSGDAHEQYF.

The gene calls are TRBV7-6 and TRBJ2-7; D assignment may be TRBD1 or TRBD2 (5 bases each). Looked up from germline, CDR1 is SGHVS and CDR2 is FNYEAQ. With 7 bases removed from V and 7 bases from J, the gap between germline ends came to 17 bases. The CDR3 spans 13 residues. The DNA of the CDR3 is TGTGCCAGCATTCCAGGGCGGACGGGGGAGCAGTACTTC. Residues: CASIPGRTGEQYF. Full variable domain (remainder filled in from reference TRBV7-6 and TRBJ2-7): GAGVSQSPRYKVTKRGQDVALRCDPISGHVSLYWYRQALGQGPEFLTYFNYEAQQDKSGLPNDRFSAERPEGSISTLTIQRTEQRDSAMYRCASIPGRTGEQYFGPGTRLTVT.

The V gene is TRBV21-1, the J gene TRBJ2-6; the table names TRBD1, a call not compared with the DNA. TRBV21-1 constitutes a pseudogene. The CDR3 has 18 amino acids. The CDR3 DNA reads TGTGCCAGCAGCAATATCGTGGGGACCTATTCTGGGGCCAACGTCCTGACTTTC. Translating gives CASSNIVGTYSGANVLTF.

This clonotype was seen a few times. The J gene is TRBJ1-2, the V gene TRBV20-1; tentative D call: TRBD1 (5 bases). Trimming removed 6 bases from V and 7 bases from J, with 15 bases in between. The CDR3 totals 12 residues. Germline lookup yields CDR1 DFQATT and CDR2 SNEGSKA (reference sequence). CDR3 sequence (DNA): TGCAGTGCAGCACAGGAGGGGAGTGGCTACACCTTC. Protein product: CSAAQEGSGYTF.

This clonotype was seen more than once but under ten times. The chain employs TRBV5-1 and TRBJ2-7; perhaps TRBD1 as D (6 bases). CDR1 SGHRS and CDR2 YFSETQ come from the germline V gene. The CDR3 has 17 amino acids. V lost 0 bases to trimming and J lost 2 bases, with 18 bases between them. CDR3 sequence: CASSLDGGPFRPYEQYF. The CDR3 nucleotides are TGCGCCAGCAGCTTGGATGGGGGCCCTTTTCGTCCCTACGAGCAGTACTTC.

This clonotype was found a few times. The rearrangement links TRBV9 to TRBJ2-2; 7 bases align to TRBD1. Germline CDR1 and CDR2: SGDLS and YYNGEE. Unmatched junction bases numbered 14, after V lost 6 bases and J lost 6 bases. This CDR3 is 16 amino acids long. The CDR3 sequence: CASTVNGGQGAGELFF. The DNA of the CDR3 is TGTGCCAGCACCGTCAACGGCGGGCAGGGGGCCGGGGAGCTGTTTTTT.

The V and J genes are TRBV6-2 or TRBV6-3 and TRBJ1-6; 8 positions match TRBD1. Unmatched junction bases numbered 6, after V lost 10 bases and J lost 7 bases. Germline CDR1 MNHEY, CDR2 SVGEGT. The CDR3 is 13 amino acids. CDR3 coding DNA: TGTGCCAACGGACAGGGCTCAAATTCACCCCTCCACTTT. Translating it yields CANGQGSNSPLHF.

This clonotype was recorded a few times. The J gene is TRBJ1-2, the V gene TRBV7-3; D may be TRBD1 (5 bases). Trimming cost V 5 bases and J 0 bases, with 10 bases left between them. The length of the CDR3 is 14 residues. CDR1 and CDR2 (germline): SGHTA, FQGTGA. The DNA for the CDR3 is TGTGCCAGCAGCGAGGGACCAACTAACTATGGCTACACCTTC. Amino acid sequence: CASSEGPTNYGYTF. Full variable domain (remainder filled in from reference TRBV7-3 and TRBJ1-2): GAGVSQTPSNKVTEKGKYVELRCDPISGHTALYWYRQSLGQGPEFLIYFQGTGAADDSGLPNDRFFAVRPEGSVSTLKIQRTERGDSAVYLCASSEGPTNYGYTFGSGTRLTVV.

This clonotype was detected a few times. CDR3 in amino acids: CASTVAGRSYEQYF. In DNA form, the CDR3 reads TGTGCCAGCACCGTAGCGGGACGCTCCTACGAGCAGTACTTC. The gene calls are TRBV6-2 or TRBV6-3 and TRBJ2-7, with 8 nucleotides matching TRBD2. Losses at the gene ends were 7 bases for V and 0 bases for J; bases not matched to a gene: 5. Per germline, CDR1 MNHEY and CDR2 SVGEGT. CDR3 length: 14 amino acids.

V is TRBV7-2 and J is TRBJ2-1; no clear D gene. This CDR3 spans 12 amino acids. Germline CDR1 SGHTA, CDR2 FQGNSA. Trimming left V 5 bases short and J 11 bases short, with 13 bases between. In DNA form, the CDR3 reads TGTGCCAGCAGCCTCCCTCCGGATCAGCAGTTCTTC. Translating it yields CASSLPPDQQFF.

The genes are TRBV2 and TRBJ1-2; 7 bases are a match to TRBD1. Germline V gene sequence: CDR1 SNHLY, CDR2 FYNNEI. V lost 6 bases to trimming and J lost 7 bases; unmatched junction nucleotides: 8. This CDR3 spans 13 amino acids. The CDR3 sequence: CASSETGRVGYTF. CDR3 DNA sequence: TGTGCCAGCAGCGAGACAGGGCGGGTTGGCTACACCTTC.

This chain uses TRBV29-1 with TRBJ2-7; a weak D match, TRBD1 (6 bases). Trimming shortened V by 2 bases and J by 0 bases, and 8 bases separated the two germline ends. CDR1 SQVTM and CDR2 ANQGSEA come from the germline V gene. The CDR3 extends over 13 amino acids. CDR3 residues: CSVEKGDSYEQYF. CDR3 sequence (DNA): TGCAGCGTTGAAAAGGGGGACTCCTACGAGCAGTACTTC.

This clonotype was counted between two and nine times. V is TRBV20-1 and J is TRBJ2-3; 10 bases map to TRBD2. Looked up from germline, CDR1 is DFQATT and CDR2 is SNEGSKA (reference sequence). This CDR3 has 13 residues. J gave up 6 bases and V 6 bases, and 6 bases lay outside the gene matches. CDR3 coding DNA: TGCAGTGCAGAACCTAGCGGGGGTGATACGCAGTATTTT. It translates to CSAEPSGGDTQYF.

This clonotype was counted only a few times. The CDR3 bases are TGCGCCAGCAGCTTGGGGCAGGACCAGACCATATATTTT. Residues: CASSLGQDQTIYF. The rearrangement uses TRBV5-1 and TRBJ1-3, with unresolved D. Germline CDR1 SGHRS, CDR2 YFSETQ. Trimming shortened V by 0 bases and J by 10 bases, and 11 bases separated the two germline ends. This CDR3 spans 13 amino acids.

The chain uses TRBV18 and TRBJ2-2; 8 bases fit TRBD1. Per the germline V gene, CDR1 is KGHSH and CDR2 is LQKENI. The CDR3 sequence is 16 residues long. J lost 3 bases, V lost 4 bases, and 7 bases had no gene match. CDR3 residues: CASSRPGTGYTGELFF. The CDR3 DNA reads as TGTGCCAGCTCACGGCCCGGGACAGGATACACCGGGGAGCTGTTTTTT.

The CDR3 nucleotides are TGTGCCAGCAGTTACTCTACCGACAGGGAGGGAGAGACCCAGTACTTC. Translated: CASSYSTDREGETQYF. V usage is TRBV6-5 and J usage is TRBJ2-5, with D tentatively TRBD1 or TRBD2 (7 bases each). The CDR3 loop spans 16 amino acids. Germline lookup yields CDR1 MNHEY and CDR2 SVGAGI. Trimming left V 0 bases short and J 4 bases short, with 15 bases between.

This clonotype was seen once. The genes are TRBV12-3 or TRBV12-4 and TRBJ1-6; maybe TRBD1 (5 bases). This CDR3 region has 16 residues. Trimming left V 6 bases short and J 0 bases short, with 12 bases between. The chain's CDR3 is CASREGLGSYNSPLHF. CDR3 bases: TGTGCCAGCAGAGAGGGGTTAGGCTCCTATAATTCACCCCTCCACTTT.

This clonotype came up a few times. The gene calls are TRBV24-1 and TRBJ2-1; TRBD1 aligns across 10 bases. J was trimmed by 7 bases and V by 2 bases; bases with no gene match: 10. This CDR3 has 17 amino acids. The germline V gene has CDR1 KGHDR and CDR2 SFDVKD. Here the CDR3 reads CATSDSRGTGARNEQFF. CDR3 coding DNA: TGTGCCACCAGTGATTCCAGGGGGACAGGGGCTCGGAATGAGCAGTTCTTC.

This clonotype was counted a few times. This rearrangement joins TRBV20-1 to TRBJ2-1, with TRBD1 identical over 8 bases. V shed 0 bases and J 5 bases; nucleotides not matched to a gene: 6. Per the germline V gene, CDR1 is DFQATT and CDR2 is SNEGSKA (reference sequence). The CDR3 sequence is 15 residues long. CDR3 nucleotide sequence: TGCAGTGCTAGAGACCAGGGGGCTGGGGACAATGAGCAGTTCTTC. It codes for CSARDQGAGDNEQFF.

This clonotype was observed a handful of times. This chain joins TRBV6-5 and TRBJ2-1, with a tentative D call TRBD2 (6 bases). V was trimmed by 2 bases and J by 1 base, leaving 9 bases between them. Germline V gene sequence: CDR1 MNHEY, CDR2 SVGAGI. The CDR3 is 15 residues long. CDR3: CASSYGRGSYNEQFF. The CDR3 DNA reads as TGTGCCAGCAGTTACGGTCGGGGGTCCTACAATGAGCAGTTCTTC.

V is TRBV15 and J is TRBJ2-4, with 7 bases aligning to TRBD2. Germline V gene data show CDR1 as LNHNV and CDR2 as YYDKDF (reference sequence). The CDR3 consists of 13 residues. The trim removed 5 bases at V and 8 bases at J, leaving 6 bases unmatched. The CDR3 loop reads CATSLRGEDIQYF. The CDR3 bases are TGTGCCACCAGCCTACGGGGGGAAGACATTCAGTACTTC. Full variable domain (outside the CDR3, taken from reference TRBV15 and TRBJ2-4): DAMVIQNPRYQVTQFGKPVTLSCSQTLNHNVMYWYQQKSSQAPKLLFHYYDKDFNNEADTPDNFQSRRPNTSFCFLDIRSPGLGDTAMYLCATSLRGEDIQYFGAGTRLSVL.

The rearrangement links TRBV25-1 to TRBJ2-2; no definite D call. Germline CDR1 MGHDK, CDR2 SYGVNS. This CDR3 is 15 amino acids long. V lost 3 bases and J 4 bases, leaving 12 bases between the germline ends. For the CDR3, the DNA is TGTGCCAGCAGTGAGTCCCGGTTGGGCACCGGGGAGCTGTTTTTT. As protein: CASSESRLGTGELFF. Drawing the rest from reference TRBV25-1 and TRBJ2-2, the complete variable domain is EADIYQTPRYLVIGTGKKITLECSQTMGHDKMYWYQQDPGMELHLIHYSYGVNSTEKGDLSSESTVSRIRTEHFPLTLESARPSHTSQYLCASSESRLGTGELFFGEGSRLTVL.

This clonotype has more than one count but fewer than ten. This sequence joins TRBV6-5 and TRBJ1-2; D not certain. This CDR3 region has 15 residues. Germline CDR1 MNHEY, CDR2 SVGAGI. Trimming took 5 bases from V and 3 from J, leaving 16 bases between them. The CDR3 DNA sequence: TGTGCCAGCAGTCCCGAGGCGGGCTGGGACTATGGCTACACCTTC. Residues: CASSPEAGWDYGYTF.

This clonotype was seen more than once but under ten times. The CDR3 protein is CASSIKMGYEQYF. DNA for the CDR3: TGTGCCAGTAGTATTAAGATGGGTTACGAGCAGTACTTC. The rearrangement joins TRBV19 to TRBJ2-7; D unclear. The V and J ends lost 3 bases and 4 bases respectively, with 10 bases between them. The CDR3 loop spans 13 amino acids. The germline gives CDR1 LNHDA, CDR2 SQIVND (reference sequence).

The chain employs TRBV19 and TRBJ1-4; TRBD1 might be the D (5 bases). CDR3 length: 15 amino acids. V was trimmed by 4 bases and J by 3 bases, leaving 12 bases between them. CDR1 and CDR2 from the germline V gene are LNHDA and SQIVND (reference sequence). This CDR3 reads CASSSLGTANEKLFF. CDR3 sequence (DNA): TGTGCCAGTAGTAGCCTCGGGACGGCTAATGAAAAACTGTTTTTT.

The rearrangement uses TRBV3-1 and TRBJ2-2; 14 nucleotides align to TRBD2. This CDR3 has 18 amino acids. From germline, CDR1 is LGHDT and CDR2 YNNKEL (reference sequence). Unmatched junction bases numbered 5, after V lost 4 bases and J lost 1 base. The CDR3 DNA follows: TGTGCCAGCAGCCGTGGACTAGCGGGGGGTCGGAACACCGGGGAGCTGTTTTTT. This gives the protein CASSRGLAGGRNTGELFF.